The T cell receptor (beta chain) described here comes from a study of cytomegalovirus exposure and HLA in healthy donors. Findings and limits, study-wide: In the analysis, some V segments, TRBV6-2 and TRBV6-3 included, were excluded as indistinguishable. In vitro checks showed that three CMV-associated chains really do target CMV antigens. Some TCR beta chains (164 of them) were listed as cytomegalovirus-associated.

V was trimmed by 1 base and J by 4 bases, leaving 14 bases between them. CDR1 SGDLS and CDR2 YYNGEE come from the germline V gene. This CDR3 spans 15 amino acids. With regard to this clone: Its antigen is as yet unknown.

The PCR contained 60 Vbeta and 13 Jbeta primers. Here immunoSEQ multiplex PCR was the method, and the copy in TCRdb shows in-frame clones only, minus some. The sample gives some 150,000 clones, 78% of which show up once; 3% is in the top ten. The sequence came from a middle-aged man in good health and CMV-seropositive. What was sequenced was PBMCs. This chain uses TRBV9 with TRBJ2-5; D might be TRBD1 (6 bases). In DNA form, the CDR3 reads TGTGCCAGCAGCGTAATGACAGGAAGGGCAGAGACCCAGTACTTC. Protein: CASSVMTGRAETQYF.